This TCR beta chain was obtained from a study of blood T cell repertoires in COVID-19. Study in general: Whether acute or convalescent, the COVID-19 samples came from the United States, Italy and Spain. In each case, the material was cDNA or gDNA derived from T cells, B-cell-depleted T cells, or PBMCs.

In the original processing: Amplification with reference gene primers provided the estimates of nucleated cell counts. Sequencing was performed with immunoSEQ multiplex PCR; in TCRdb, only in-frame clones are kept and a portion is missing. Clonal size and the V and J genes are those of that table, whereas D and trimming came from the DNA. The sample yields roughly 99,000 clones, 88% seen once. The receptor was derived from a man in his fifties with active or convalescent COVID-19. Sequencing input: peripheral blood.

This chain's CDR3 is CASSMRIGSSYEQYF. The CDR3 region has the DNA TGCGCCAGCAGCATGCGGATAGGCTCTTCCTACGAGCAGTACTTC. This chain uses TRBV4-1 with TRBJ2-7; no clear D gene. Germline CDR1 is MGHRA and CDR2 is YSYEKL. Trimming removed 5 bases at V and 1 base at J, with 15 bases between. This CDR3 is built from 15 residues.